The entry below gives a single T cell receptor beta chain sequence along with its context. The antigen is unknown. The data were taken from a study of T cell clonotyping in hematopoietic cell transplantation. Only in-frame clones appear in the TCRdb table, and some are missing; sequencing was by immunoSEQ multiplex PCR. The sample records roughly 30,000 clones, 92% being singletons. General study results and limits: After transplant, recipient diversity fell while pathologically expanded clonotypes grew through day 180. Broader posttransplant TCR repertoire diversity was predicted by graft donor and pretransplant recipient Inverse Simpson Index values. CD4 and CD8 repertoire contributions could not be separated without sorting.

Unmatched junction bases numbered 4, after V lost 3 bases and J lost 4 bases. There are 14 residues in the CDR3. Germline V gene sequence: CDR1 SGHNT, CDR2 YYREEE (reference sequence). This receptor was taken from a female patient aged 50-59 years who had an allogeneic stem cell transplant from a related donor, so the T cells may come from the graft donor. Some clones in this sample may be carry-over from other donors' samples. The chain carries TRBV5-4 and TRBJ2-7, with TRBD1 identical over 10 bases. Source: PBMCs, taken 100 days after allogeneic stem cell transplant. The CDR3 loop reads CASSSGTGAYEQYF. The CDR3 nucleotides read TGTGCCAGCAGCTCCGGGACAGGGGCATACGAGCAGTACTTC.